This T cell receptor (beta chain) comes out of a study of blood T cells in healthy people across ages. The CDR3 is 15 residues long. Germline V lookup: CDR1 SGDLS, CDR2 YYNGEE. Points on this clonotype: Its matching antigen is unknown.

Overall study findings and caveats: The study could not conclusively compare naive and antigen-experienced cells, given its unsorted PBMCs.

A second roughly 6 to 11 cycle PCR used barcoded and J-beta primers. TCRdb analysed the 5' RACE reads with MiXCR anew, one entry per CDR3 protein. Counted here are around 500,000 distinct CDR3 sequences, 27% occurring once; the ten biggest clones make up approximately 3.5%. The sample was also reused in another study, on T cells of mothers and their children.

This clonotype originated in a boy aged 2 to 9 in good health. Sequencing was performed on blood. The chain recombines TRBV9 with TRBJ2-5; D is unresolved. The last part of the DNA fits TRBJ2-7 better; the J call may be wrong. The CDR3 region has the DNA TGTGCCAGCAGCGCCCAGCCGGGTAACGGGCACGAGCAGTACTTC. Translation: CASSAQPGNGHEQYF.